The entry below gives a single T cell receptor (beta chain) sequence along with its context. What it recognizes is unknown. Constant-segment primers were used for 5'RACE, and the resulting TCR alpha and TCR beta cDNA libraries carried sample barcodes and UMIs. TCRdb fed the 5' RACE reads into MiXCR, producing one record per CDR3 protein. The table shows 300,000 or so distinct CDR3 sequences, with about a sixth occurring only once. The sample comes from a study of T-cell memory formation after mild COVID-19. Findings and caveats of the study: Shrinking CD4+ clones were chiefly CM and EM; CD8+ ones were chiefly EMRA.

The CDR3 totals 15 residues. Trimming took 3 bases from V and 6 from J; bases not matched to a gene: 6. Germline V gene lookup returns CDR1 MNHNY and CDR2 SVGAGI (reference sequence). The TCR sequence derives from a man aged 18-30 years who had mild COVID-19 (a few samples of this study predate the infection). Cell type and time point are not known. V gene TRBV6-6 combines with J gene TRBJ1-5, with 9 bases aligning to TRBD1. The sequenced sample was PBMCs or a T cell subset sorted from them (not recorded which). The CDR3 here is CASSYGQGSFQPQHF. The CDR3 region has the DNA TGTGCCAGCAGTTATGGACAGGGGAGCTTTCAGCCCCAGCATTTT.